This section outlines one T cell receptor (beta chain) sequence together with its context. The data stem from a study of shared clonotypes between healthy human individuals. Study overall: CD4 naive cells filled three plates per donor, CD4 memory three, CD8 naive two and CD8 memory one.

Using immunoSEQ multiplex PCR, the repertoire was profiled, and TCRdb retains in-frame clones only, with some absent. The sample carries 2,500,000 or so clones, 85% to 95% recorded once. Per germline, CDR1 SGHNT and CDR2 YYREEE (reference sequence). The ends lost 4 bases at V and 2 bases at J; junction bases unmatched: 3. There are 15 residues in the CDR3. The chain recombines TRBV5-4 with TRBJ2-5; 12 nucleotides agree with TRBD1. Input material: naive CD4+ T cells sorted from blood. Subset indicated: CD45RA+ positively selected. This TCR was sampled from a man in his late teens or twenties in good health. The CDR3 spells CASSAGQGAQETQYF. The CDR3, as DNA: TGTGCCAGCAGCGCGGGACAGGGGGCACAAGAGACCCAGTACTTC.